The T cell receptor (beta chain) described here comes from a study of CD8+ T cells in alopecia areata. As for the study in general: Percentage of affected scalp area was the basis on which treated patients' severity was scored. Study-wide results and limits: Relative to normal scalp, lesional scalp, especially alopecia totalis/universalis, showed higher clonality.

V lost 3 bases and J 3 bases, leaving 12 bases between the germline ends. Germline assignment: CDR1 LNHDA and CDR2 SQIVND (reference sequence). The CDR3 covers 15 residues. The authors extracted RNA and reverse transcribed it into cDNA as the sequencing template. Here immunoSEQ multiplex PCR was the method, and the copy in TCRdb shows in-frame clones only, minus some. The sample includes about 97,000 clones, roughly 60% of them seen just once. Documented treatment: oral pan-JAK inhibitor, 5-10 mg twice daily. The investigators collected lesional scalp punch biopsies and peripheral blood from alopecia areata patients. On this clone itself: Its specificity is unknown.

This chain uses TRBV19 with TRBJ1-5, with D unclear. The TCR originated in a human donor with alopecia areata. The sample was CD8+ T cells sorted from blood, taken between weeks 55 and 65, from a patient treated with tofacitinib. The CDR3 bases are TGTGCCAGTAGTATGGCAATGGAGGTCAATCAGCCCCAGCATTTT. Translating it yields CASSMAMEVNQPQHF.